Shown below are 3 T cell receptor beta chains from a single sample sequenced in a study of CD8 T cells in ankylosing spondylitis. TCRdb fed the 5' RACE reads into MiXCR, producing one record per CDR3 protein. The sample holds about 23,000 distinct CDR3 sequences, less than 20% seen once. The sample was blood. Receptor source: a male donor with ankylosing spondylitis or in good health (not recorded which).

This clonotype showed up many times. The chain couples TRBV24-1 to TRBJ2-3; 12 bases match TRBD2. In germline, CDR1 is KGHDR, CDR2 SFDVKD. CDR3 length: 17 amino acids. V lost 5 bases and J lost 5; bases outside the gene matches: 10. This CDR3 reads CATSGVGLAGSQDTQYF. CDR3 nucleotide sequence: TGTGCCACCAGTGGGGTCGGACTAGCGGGAAGTCAAGATACGCAGTATTTT.

The rearrangement uses TRBV3-1 and TRBJ2-1; D uncertain. Looked up from germline, CDR1 is LGHDT and CDR2 is YNNKEL (reference sequence). V lost 5 bases to trimming and J lost 0 bases, with 11 bases between them. The CDR3 extends over 15 amino acids. The CDR3 nucleotides are TGTGCCAGCAGCGAGGTTCAGAGCTCCTACAATGAGCAGTTCTTC. Protein sequence: CASSEVQSSYNEQFF.

The chain combines TRBV4-1 with TRBJ2-1; D is unclear. Germline V gives CDR1 MGHRA, CDR2 YSYEKL. CDR3 length: 14 amino acids. With 0 bases removed from V and 7 bases from J, the gap between germline ends came to 10 bases. The CDR3 DNA follows: TGCGCCAGCAGCCAAGATCACTCAACTAATGAGCAGTTCTTC. This sequence encodes CASSQDHSTNEQFF.